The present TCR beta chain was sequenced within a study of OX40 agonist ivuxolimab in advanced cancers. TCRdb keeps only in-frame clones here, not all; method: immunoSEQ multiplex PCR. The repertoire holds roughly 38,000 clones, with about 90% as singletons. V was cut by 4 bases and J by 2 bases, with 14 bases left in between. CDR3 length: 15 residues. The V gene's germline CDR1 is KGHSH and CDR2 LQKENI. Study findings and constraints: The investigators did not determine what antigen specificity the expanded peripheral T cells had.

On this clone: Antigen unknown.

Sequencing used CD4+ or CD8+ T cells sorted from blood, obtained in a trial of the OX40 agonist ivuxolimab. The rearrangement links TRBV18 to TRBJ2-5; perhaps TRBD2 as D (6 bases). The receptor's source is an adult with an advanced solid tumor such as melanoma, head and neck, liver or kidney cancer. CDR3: CASSRAEGTQETQYF. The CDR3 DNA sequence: TGTGCCAGCTCACGGGCGGAGGGAACACAAGAGACCCAGTACTTC.